The sequence of this T cell receptor (beta chain) was determined in a study of cytomegalovirus exposure and HLA in healthy donors. A remark on this clone: Its ends do not fully match the called genes, so a read error is possible.

The germline CDR1 and CDR2 sequences are SQVTM and ANQGSEA. The CDR3 loop spans 14 amino acids. The table came from immunoSEQ multiplex PCR; TCRdb's copy has only in-frame clones and leaves some out. In the table there are roughly 200,000 clones, approximately 86% of which are singletons. The source is a young man in good health and CMV-seropositive. The sequenced sample consisted of PBMCs. The rearrangement joins TRBV29-1 to TRBJ1-2; the match to TRBD1 covers 8 bases. In nucleotides, the CDR3 is TGCAGCTTTGAACCCTCCACAGGGGGTGGTGGCTACACCTTC. Protein product: CSFEPSTGGGGYTF.